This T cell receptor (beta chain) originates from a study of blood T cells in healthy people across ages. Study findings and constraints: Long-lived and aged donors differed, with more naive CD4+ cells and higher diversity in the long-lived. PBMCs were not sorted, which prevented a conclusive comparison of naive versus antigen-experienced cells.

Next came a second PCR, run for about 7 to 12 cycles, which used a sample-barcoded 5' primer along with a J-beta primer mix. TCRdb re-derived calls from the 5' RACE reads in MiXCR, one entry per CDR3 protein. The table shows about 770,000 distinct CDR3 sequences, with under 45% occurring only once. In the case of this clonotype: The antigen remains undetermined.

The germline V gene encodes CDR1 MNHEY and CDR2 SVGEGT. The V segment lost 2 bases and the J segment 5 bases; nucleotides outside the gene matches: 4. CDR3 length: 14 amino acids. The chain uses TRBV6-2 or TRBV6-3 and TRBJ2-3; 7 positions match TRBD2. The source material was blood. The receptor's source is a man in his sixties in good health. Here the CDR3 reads CASSYAGVGDTQYF. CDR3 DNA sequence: TGTGCCAGCAGTTACGCGGGGGTTGGAGATACGCAGTATTTT.